One and the same sample provided the 19 T cell receptor beta chains below, sequenced in a study of regulatory T cells in long-lasting Graves disease. Time point indicated: newly diagnosed GD, antithyroid drugs for less than 3 months. Extracted RNA from PBMCs served as the source of the TCR library. Assembly of TCR beta libraries relied on iRepertoire HTBI primers together with Arm-PCR of CDR3 regions. TCRdb passed the multiplex PCR reads through MiXCR, listing each CDR3 protein once. Of more than 450,000 distinct CDR3 sequences listed, around 16% are singletons. The same sample was also used in a study of T cells in Graves' hyperthyroidism and ophthalmopathy.

Sequenced here: peripheral blood mononuclear cells (PBMCs), sampled at new diagnosis, from a patient treated with antithyroid drugs. The receptors derive from a man in his forties or fifties with Graves disease.

This clonotype has ten or more counts. The V and J genes are TRBV7-9 and TRBJ2-1, with 13 bases aligning to TRBD2. The V gene end was trimmed by 5 bases and the J gene end by 4 bases; junction bases not matched to a gene: 8. This CDR3 has 17 residues. Germline V CDR1 and CDR2: SEHNR, FQNEAQ (reference sequence). The CDR3 DNA follows: TGTGCCAGCAGCCCCGGGACTAGCGGGACCCTTTACAATGAGCAGTTCTTC. The encoded protein is CASSPGTSGTLYNEQFF.

To note about this clonotype: A much larger clone is a single base away; this may be a read error. The V call is TRBV28, the J call TRBJ2-3; 7 bases agree with TRBD2. The J call is uncertain, as TRBJ2-1 better fits the DNA end. From germline, CDR1 is MDHEN and CDR2 SYDVKM. The CDR3 covers 18 residues. CDR3 in DNA: TGTGCCAGCAGTTTGAGTCCGGGACCTAAGGCTAGCGGCGCGGGGCAGTTCTTC. Its translation is CASSLSPGPKASGAGQFF.

This clonotype was counted at least ten times. This sequence joins TRBV5-1 and TRBJ2-2; no definite D call. The CDR3 loop spans 16 amino acids. In germline, CDR1 is SGHRS, CDR2 YFSETQ. Trimming took off 4 bases at V and 1 base at J, with 14 bases between the two ends. The CDR3 region has the DNA TGCGCCAGCAGCCCCCCGGCGGCCGGGAACACCGGGGAGCTGTTTTTT. Its translation is CASSPPAAGNTGELFF.

This clonotype has at least ten counts. The limits of the CDR3 on the DNA are not certain, so only TCRdb's listed CDR3 is given. CDR3 loop: CATSDFGNGELFF. The chain uses TRBV24-1 and TRBJ2-2. The CDR3 sequence runs 13 residues, both termini included. In germline, CDR1 is KGHDR, CDR2 SFDVKD.

The sample holds many counts of this clonotype. It is unclear where the CDR3 begins or ends on the DNA, so no DNA is shown, and the CDR3 is as TCRdb lists it. The chain combines TRBV28 with TRBJ2-2. In germline, CDR1 is MDHEN, CDR2 SYDVKM. The CDR3 length equals 13 residues, ends included. CDR3: CASSSSWSGELFF.

This clonotype was seen repeatedly, ten times or more. This chain joins TRBV20-1 and TRBJ2-3, with no clear D. Germline V gives CDR1 DFQATT, CDR2 SNEGSKA (reference sequence). Trimming pared 6 bases from V and 5 bases from J, leaving 9 bases between. This CDR3 has 11 amino acids. This chain's CDR3 is CSAMILDTQYF. DNA of the CDR3: TGCAGTGCCATGATACTAGATACGCAGTATTTT.

This clonotype was observed at least ten times. The V gene is TRBV2, the J gene TRBJ1-2; 8 nucleotides align to TRBD1. Per germline, CDR1 SNHLY and CDR2 FYNNEI. V lost 6 bases and J lost 4; bases outside the gene matches: 10. This CDR3 has 15 amino acids. The CDR3 DNA is TGTGCCAGCAGAGTCCAGGGGGCCATAAGCTATGGCTACACCTTC. Translated, it gives CASRVQGAISYGYTF.

The CDR3 nucleotides read TGCAGTGCTAGAGATCTAGACGGTTGGGGTAGACTAGCGGGGCTCTACGAGCAGTACTTC. Translated, it gives CSARDLDGWGRLAGLYEQYF. The chain links TRBV20-1 to TRBJ2-7; 11 nucleotides line up with TRBD2. V shed 0 bases, J shed 3 bases, and the junction held 19 bases outside the gene matches. Germline loops: CDR1 DFQATT, CDR2 SNEGSKA (reference sequence). The length of the CDR3 is 20 residues.

The table lists this clonotype with many counts. The gene calls are TRBV4-2 and TRBJ1-5; D possibly corresponds to TRBD1 (5 bases). The CDR3 runs 15 residues. The germline V gene encodes CDR1 LGHNA and CDR2 YNFKEQ. Trimming took off 0 bases at V and 7 bases at J, with 13 bases between the two ends. Here the CDR3 reads CASSQDSGGGQPQHF. The CDR3 region has the DNA TGTGCCAGCAGCCAAGATTCCGGGGGAGGGCAGCCCCAGCATTTT.

This clonotype came up many times. The rearrangement links TRBV6-2 or TRBV6-3 to TRBJ2-3, with 9 bases identical to TRBD2. V lost 3 bases and J lost 6; bases outside the gene matches: 10. This CDR3 spans 16 amino acids. CDR1 and CDR2 from the germline V gene are MNHEY and SVGEGT. This CDR3 reads CASSYRTGTSFDTQYF. For the CDR3, the DNA is TGTGCCAGCAGTTATCGGACCGGGACTAGCTTTGATACGCAGTATTTT.

In its sample, this clonotype was seen many times. This sequence joins TRBV12-3 or TRBV12-4 and TRBJ2-7; D is possibly TRBD2 (6 bases). The CDR3 has 14 amino acids. Trimming took 5 bases from V and 6 from J, leaving 17 bases between them. The CDR3 sequence: CASSPISGVVEQYF. The CDR3 nucleotides read TGTGCCAGCAGTCCTATTTCGGGAGTGGTCGAGCAGTACTTC.

This clonotype was observed many times. The chain joins TRBV5-1 to TRBJ2-1; no definite D call. CDR1 and CDR2 (germline): SGHRS, YFSETQ. The CDR3 contains 17 residues. Trimming removed 2 bases from V and 0 bases from J, with 15 bases in between. CDR3 nucleotides: TGCGCCAGCAGCTTCTCCCCTGGCAGTAGCTCCTACAATGAGCAGTTCTTC. Its translation: CASSFSPGSSSYNEQFF.

This clonotype was observed many times. V usage is TRBV12-3 or TRBV12-4 and J usage is TRBJ1-5; D is unclear. V shed 6 bases and J shed 5 bases, with 17 bases lying between them. This CDR3 has 15 amino acids. The CDR3 region has the DNA TGTGCCAGCAGCCAAGCCGCCAGGCCCGATCAGCCCCAGCATTTT. Encoded protein: CASSQAARPDQPQHF.

This clonotype was detected only a few times. The chain carries TRBV5-1 and TRBJ2-3, with 8 bases fitting TRBD1. Trimming cost V 4 bases and J 6 bases; bases outside gene matches: 13. Per the germline V gene, CDR1 is SGHRS and CDR2 is YFSETQ. This CDR3 spans 16 amino acids. CDR3 in DNA: TGCGCCAGCAGCCTGGCCCCGGGACAGGCGGGGGATACGCAGTATTTT. Translation: CASSLAPGQAGDTQYF.

This clonotype showed up many times. The rearrangement links TRBV20-1 to TRBJ2-7; 12 bases align to TRBD2. V shed 7 bases and J 4 bases; nucleotides not matched to a gene: 5. In germline, CDR1 is DFQATT, CDR2 SNEGSKA (reference sequence). This CDR3 is built from 13 residues. CDR3 DNA sequence: TGCAGTGGGAGACTAGCGGGAGCTTACGAGCAGTACTTC. It translates to CSGRLAGAYEQYF.

This clonotype was recorded at least ten times. The V and J genes are TRBV29-1 and TRBJ2-3, with D uncertain. Trimming removed 0 bases at V and 0 bases at J, with 4 bases between. Germline V lookup: CDR1 SQVTM, CDR2 ANQGSEA. The CDR3 has 13 residues. The CDR3 loop reads CSVEDGSTDTQYF. The DNA of the CDR3 is TGCAGCGTTGAAGACGGGAGCACAGATACGCAGTATTTT.

The J gene is TRBJ1-2, the V gene TRBV6-5, with D uncertain. Germline V gene data show CDR1 as MNHEY and CDR2 as SVGAGI. Trimming took 2 bases from V and 6 from J, leaving 16 bases between them. The length of the CDR3 is 15 residues. The CDR3 here is CASSYSRAGWNGYTF. Here the CDR3 DNA reads TGTGCCAGCAGTTACAGCAGAGCGGGGTGGAATGGCTACACCTTC.

The chain has TRBV6-1 and TRBJ2-7; 7 nucleotides agree with TRBD1. The CDR3 is 15 residues long. Trimming at V came to 6 bases and at J to 1 base, leaving 9 bases not matched to a gene. Germline CDR1 reads MNHNS; CDR2 reads SASEGT. The DNA for the CDR3 is TGTGCCAGCAGCCCCCCCGGGACAGTATCCTACGAGCAGTACTTC. Translation gives CASSPPGTVSYEQYF.

V is TRBV4-1 and J is TRBJ2-2, with 9 bases fitting TRBD2. The germline gives CDR1 MGHRA, CDR2 YSYEKL. V dropped 3 bases and J dropped 5; count of bases not matched to a gene: 16. The CDR3 is made up of 19 amino acids. The chain's CDR3 is CASSHSAGGPYPLTGELFF. CDR3 nucleotides: TGCGCCAGCAGCCACTCCGCGGGAGGGCCTTATCCCCTGACCGGGGAGCTGTTTTTT.